A selection of T cell receptor beta chains follows, all from one sample in a study of shared clonotypes between healthy human individuals. The table came from immunoSEQ multiplex PCR; TCRdb's copy has only in-frame clones and leaves some out. There are about 980,000 clones in the sample; 76% occur only once, and nearly 1.5% lies in the top ten. Sequencing input: memory CD4+ T cells sorted from blood. The origin of the receptors is a man between 18 and 35 years old in good health. Each CDR3 is given with its conserved first and last residue. The D gene is left open where the match is weak. Expanded clones are given a class, and other clones once, few, many or no size at all.

clone size: -; V gene: TRBV15; D gene: -; J gene: TRBJ1-5; CDR3 DNA: TGTGCCACCAGCTCAGGGCCTAGCAATCAGCCCCAGCATTTT; CDR3 protein: CATSSGPSNQPQHF
clone size: -; V gene: TRBV21-1; D gene: -; J gene: TRBJ2-5; CDR3 DNA: TGTGCCAGCAGCAAAATCCGGGACAGGGAAAAGGACCCTGACGAGACCCAGTACTTC; CDR3 protein: CASSKIRDREKDPDETQYF
clone size: -; V gene: TRBV2; D gene: TRBD1; J gene: TRBJ1-5; CDR3 DNA: TGTGCCAGCAATGCAGGGGGCTGGCAGCCCCAGCATTTT; CDR3 protein: CASNAGGWQPQHF
clone size: once; V gene: TRBV27; D gene: -; J gene: TRBJ1-1; CDR3 DNA: TGTGCCAGCAGCCCCGGGGGGATGCGGTTCTCTCCGGCTGAAGCTTTCTTT; CDR3 protein: CASSPGGMRFSPAEAFF
clone size: -; V gene: TRBV18; D gene: TRBD1; J gene: TRBJ1-2; CDR3 DNA: TGTGCCAGCTCACCACCGACAGGGGCTGAGACAGGAGGCTACACCTTC; CDR3 protein: CASSPPTGAETGGYTF
clone size: once; V gene: TRBV15; D gene: -; J gene: TRBJ2-2; CDR3 DNA: TGTGCCACCAGCAGAGAGGGTAGCGGCGGCGGGGAGCTGTTTTTT; CDR3 protein: CATSREGSGGGELFF
clone size: -; V gene: TRBV28; D gene: -; J gene: TRBJ2-6; CDR3 DNA: TGTGCCAGCAGTTTATCCGGGGCTGGGGCCAACGTCCTGACTTTC; CDR3 protein: CASSLSGAGANVLTF
clone size: few; V gene: TRBV5-4; D gene: TRBD2; J gene: TRBJ2-7; CDR3 DNA: TGTGCCAGCAGCGCGGCCCAGGCTAGCGGGGACCTGGAGCAGTACTTC; CDR3 protein: CASSAAQASGDLEQYF
clone size: -; V gene: TRBV27; D gene: -; J gene: TRBJ1-1; CDR3 DNA: TGTGCCAGCAGCCGGGAGGGGACTGAAGCTTTCTTT; CDR3 protein: CASSREGTEAFF
clone size: once; V gene: TRBV10-3; D gene: -; J gene: TRBJ2-2; CDR3 DNA: TGTGCCATCAGTGAGACACAGCAGAACACCGGGGAGCTGTTTTTT; CDR3 protein: CAISETQQNTGELFF
clone size: -; V gene: TRBV5-6; D gene: TRBD1; J gene: TRBJ1-3; CDR3 DNA: TGTGCCAGCAGCTTGACAGGGGATGGAAACACCATATATTTT; CDR3 protein: CASSLTGDGNTIYF
clone size: few; V gene: TRBV2; D gene: TRBD2; J gene: TRBJ2-1; CDR3 DNA: TGTGCCAGCAGGCTACTAGCGGGAGGGTATGAGCAGTTCTTC; CDR3 protein: CASRLLAGGYEQFF
clone size: -; V gene: TRBV18; D gene: -; J gene: TRBJ1-1; CDR3 DNA: TGTGCCAGCTCACCACCGGGGGTAGGGTTGGGGTCCGTGAACACTGAAGCTTTCTTT; CDR3 protein: CASSPPGVGLGSVNTEAFF
clone size: many; V gene: TRBV28; D gene: -; J gene: TRBJ1-5; CDR3 DNA: TGTGCCAGCAGGGCCCGGGACGGTTCGTATGGAAGGCCCCAGCATTTT; CDR3 protein: CASRARDGSYGRPQHF
clone size: -; V gene: TRBV2; D gene: -; J gene: TRBJ1-5; CDR3 DNA: TGTGCCAGCAGCGTCGGGACGTTGCTGGTCAATCAGCCCCAGCATTTT; CDR3 protein: CASSVGTLLVNQPQHF
clone size: -; V gene: TRBV30; D gene: -; J gene: TRBJ1-2; CDR3 DNA: TGTGCCTGGAAGGTTGCTGGCCCCCAGTCAAAATTAAACTATGGCTACACCTTC; CDR3 protein: CAWKVAGPQSKLNYGYTF
clone size: -; V gene: TRBV5-1; D gene: -; J gene: TRBJ1-1; CDR3 DNA: TGCGCCAGCAGCGACGCGGGACACGCGGGGACTGAAGCTTTCTTT; CDR3 protein: CASSDAGHAGTEAFF